Listed below are T cell receptor beta chains from one sample, sequenced in a study of chemoradiotherapy in HPV16-positive cancers. The protocol was immunoSEQ multiplex PCR, while the TCRdb copy is restricted to in-frame clones and leaves out a portion. The sample contains about 20,000 clones, about 87% of which appear only once. The specimen was blood, collected from a patient who underwent chemoradiotherapy. Receptor source: a human donor with HPV-associated anogenital cancer. Each CDR3 is given with its conserved first and last residue. The order of the fields is clone size, V gene, J gene, CDR3 protein. Only some rows state a clone size, as once, few, many or a class for expanded clones.

abundance: -
v_gene: TRBV27
j_gene: TRBJ1-2
CDR3aa: CASSTRQGAVNYGYTF

abundance: -
v_gene: TRBV25-1
j_gene: TRBJ1-1
CDR3aa: CASSEVGQGGAFF

abundance: -
v_gene: TRBV5-8
j_gene: TRBJ2-3
CDR3aa: CASSLASGGTPDTQYF

abundance: -
v_gene: TRBV7-8
j_gene: TRBJ1-1
CDR3aa: CASSLLQVNGAFF

abundance: -
v_gene: TRBV7-9
j_gene: TRBJ2-3
CDR3aa: CASSLPSGPHTQYF

abundance: -
v_gene: TRBV2
j_gene: TRBJ2-1
CDR3aa: CASILGRPLVDEQFF

abundance: -
v_gene: TRBV27
j_gene: TRBJ2-1
CDR3aa: CASSFRTDEQFF

abundance: -
v_gene: TRBV11-3
j_gene: TRBJ2-1
CDR3aa: CASSLGGYGNEQFF

abundance: -
v_gene: TRBV6-5
j_gene: TRBJ2-7
CDR3aa: CASRDRVGYEQYF

abundance: -
v_gene: TRBV7-6
j_gene: TRBJ1-2
CDR3aa: CASSLGGSDYGYTF

abundance: once
v_gene: TRBV6-1
j_gene: TRBJ1-5
CDR3aa: CASSAMTGANQPQHF

abundance: -
v_gene: TRBV27
j_gene: TRBJ1-1
CDR3aa: CASSLGQGGSPEAFF

abundance: -
v_gene: TRBV6-1
j_gene: TRBJ1-6
CDR3aa: CASSGDREKSISYNSPLHF

abundance: -
v_gene: TRBV9
j_gene: TRBJ2-2
CDR3aa: CASSGSSGGWTGELFF

abundance: -
v_gene: TRBV5-1
j_gene: TRBJ1-2
CDR3aa: CASSLGDRDGGYTF

abundance: -
v_gene: TRBV7-8
j_gene: TRBJ2-3
CDR3aa: CASGLADTQYF